One and the same sample provided the 32 T cell receptor beta chains below, sequenced in a study of shared clonotypes between healthy human individuals. Sequenced by immunoSEQ multiplex PCR; TCRdb stores in-frame clones only, minus some. The sample has 760,000 or so clones, about 96% seen once. Cells designated naive CD8 were CD45RO-negative and were positively selected for CCR7, with terminally differentiated effector memory CD45RA+ cells excluded. The specimen sequenced was naive CD8+ T cells sorted from blood. These receptors originate from a young man in good health.

The rearrangement links TRBV9 to TRBJ2-1; 9 bases map to TRBD2. The CDR3 sequence is 16 residues long. Per germline, CDR1 SGDLS and CDR2 YYNGEE. V shed 0 bases and J 8 bases; nucleotides not matched to a gene: 9. The CDR3 DNA reads as TGTGCCAGCAGCGTAGGGAGACGGACTAGCGCGCATGAGCAGTTCTTC. It encodes CASSVGRRTSAHEQFF.

The chain couples TRBV4-3 to TRBJ2-1, with D hard to call. Germline values: CDR1 LGHNA, CDR2 YSLEER. V was clipped by 0 bases and J by 3 bases, with 6 bases between them. This CDR3 is built from 14 residues. The CDR3 coding sequence is TGCGCCAGCAGCCAAGATCAGGACTACAATGAGCAGTTCTTC. Encoded protein: CASSQDQDYNEQFF.

The chain joins TRBV9 to TRBJ2-7, with 12 nucleotides matching TRBD1. Germline assignment: CDR1 SGDLS and CDR2 YYNGEE. CDR3 length equals 19 residues. With V trimmed by 4 bases and J by 5 bases, 19 bases remained unmatched. As DNA, the CDR3 is TGTGCCAGCAGCTCCCGGGACAGGGGGCCTGCTAGCGGGGGTAACGAGCAGTACTTC. The encoded protein is CASSSRDRGPASGGNEQYF.

The V call is TRBV27, the J call TRBJ2-1; D might be TRBD1 (5 bases). CDR3 length equals 13 residues. V lost 4 bases to trimming and J lost 6 bases, with 10 bases between them. The germline V gene encodes CDR1 MNHEY and CDR2 SMNVEV (reference sequence). CDR3 in DNA: TGTGCCAGCAGTTCCGGTGGGGCCAATGAGCAGTTCTTC. It is translated as CASSSGGANEQFF.

V gene TRBV2 combines with J gene TRBJ2-2; D is unresolved. The germline V gene encodes CDR1 SNHLY and CDR2 FYNNEI. The CDR3 consists of 12 residues. With 1 base removed from V and 6 bases from J, the gap between germline ends came to 3 bases. CDR3 sequence: CASSEGPGELFF. The CDR3 coding sequence is TGTGCCAGCAGTGAAGGACCCGGGGAGCTGTTTTTT.

The V call is TRBV7-3, the J call TRBJ2-2; D remains ambiguous. From germline, CDR1 is SGHTA and CDR2 FQGTGA. Trimming removed 5 bases at V and 6 bases at J, with 7 bases between. The CDR3 sequence is 12 residues long. The DNA of the CDR3 is TGTGCCAGCAGCCCACCAGCCGGGGAGCTGTTTTTT. It encodes CASSPPAGELFF.

The CDR3 sequence is CASSLDLYEQYF. As DNA, the CDR3 is TGTGCCAGCAGCTTAGATCTCTACGAGCAGTACTTC. V is TRBV11-2 and J is TRBJ2-7; D is unclear. The V end was cut by 0 bases, the J end by 3 bases, with 3 bases between. From germline, CDR1 is SGHAT and CDR2 FQNNGV. This CDR3 region has 12 residues.

The chain employs TRBV5-6 and TRBJ2-7; D is undetermined. Looked up from germline, CDR1 is SGHDT and CDR2 is YYEEEE. The CDR3 is 11 amino acids. Trimming removed 3 bases from V and 6 bases from J, with 7 bases in between. The CDR3 nucleotides are TGTGCCAGCAGCTGGATTGGCGAGCAGTACTTC. Residues: CASSWIGEQYF.

The V and J genes are TRBV14 and TRBJ2-3, with D perhaps being TRBD1 or TRBD2 (5 bases each). The CDR3 has 14 amino acids. With 4 bases removed from V and 2 bases from J, the gap between germline ends came to 10 bases. The germline CDR1 and CDR2 sequences are SGHDN and FVKESK. CDR3: CASSPGPYTDTQYF. In DNA, the CDR3 is TGTGCCAGCAGCCCGGGACCGTACACAGATACGCAGTATTTT.

This rearrangement joins TRBV7-9 to TRBJ2-7, with 7 positions matching TRBD2. After removal of 4 bases from V and 4 bases from J, the junction contained 10 bases not matched to a gene. The CDR3 is 15 residues long. Germline values: CDR1 SEHNR, CDR2 FQNEAQ (reference sequence). CDR3 loop: CASSYAIREVYEQYF. CDR3 nucleotides: TGTGCCAGCAGCTACGCTATACGGGAGGTATACGAGCAGTACTTC. The full variable domain, completed using reference TRBV7-9 and TRBJ2-7, is DTGVSQNPRHKITKRGQNVTFRCDPISEHNRLYWYRQTLGQGPEFLTYFQNEAQLEKSRLLSDRFSAERPKGSFSTLEIQRTEQGDSAMYLCASSYAIREVYEQYFGPGTRLTVT.

The rearrangement links TRBV28 to TRBJ2-7; 12 positions match TRBD2. CDR1 MDHEN and CDR2 SYDVKM come from the germline V gene. Trimming removed 9 bases from V and 0 bases from J; junction bases left unmatched: 12. This CDR3 region has 17 residues. The CDR3 loop reads CASYGLAGYGSSYEQYF. The DNA for the CDR3 is TGTGCCAGTTATGGACTAGCGGGATATGGGAGCTCCTACGAGCAGTACTTC.

The genes are TRBV28 and TRBJ1-5, with D unclear. Trimming stripped 3 bases from V and 3 bases from J, with 12 bases between. The CDR3 covers 15 residues. The germline V gene encodes CDR1 MDHEN and CDR2 SYDVKM. In nucleotides, the CDR3 is TGTGCCAGCAGTTTGGGCGGGATGGCCAATCAGCCCCAGCATTTT. Its translation: CASSLGGMANQPQHF.

The chain links TRBV7-9 to TRBJ2-1; 12 bases agree with TRBD1. V lost 5 bases, J lost 10 bases, and 9 bases stayed unmatched. The length of the CDR3 is 15 residues. Germline loops: CDR1 SEHNR, CDR2 FQNEAQ (reference sequence). The CDR3 nucleotides are TGTGCCAGCAGCCGGGGACAGGGGGCGAGTAGGGAGCAGTTCTTC. Encoded protein: CASSRGQGASREQFF.

The chain carries TRBV2 and TRBJ2-1; D not resolved. The CDR3 runs to 14 residues. V shed 7 bases and J shed 3 bases, with 13 bases lying between them. Germline V lookup: CDR1 SNHLY, CDR2 FYNNEI. CDR3: CASKSRTNYNEQFF. The DNA for the CDR3 is TGTGCCAGCAAGAGCCGGACGAACTACAATGAGCAGTTCTTC.

The chain recombines TRBV6-6 with TRBJ2-3, with no clear D. The CDR3 is 11 residues long. V was pared by 2 bases and J by 6 bases, with 3 bases between. CDR1 is MNHNY and CDR2 is SVGAGI in the germline V gene (reference sequence). The CDR3 nucleotides read TGTGCCAGCAGTTACGCTGATACGCAGTATTTT. This codes for CASSYADTQYF.

The chain employs TRBV7-9 and TRBJ1-1, with D unresolved. The CDR3 extends over 14 amino acids. Deletions cut 2 bases from V and 5 bases from J, with 12 bases between. Germline lookup yields CDR1 SEHNR and CDR2 FQNEAQ (reference sequence). Written as DNA, the CDR3 is TGTGCCAGCAGCTTAATAGGAGGAGAGACTGAAGCTTTCTTT. Protein product: CASSLIGGETEAFF.

This chain connects TRBV13 to TRBJ1-2; the D gene is possibly TRBD1 (5 bases). Trimming took 2 bases from V and 8 from J, leaving 12 bases between them. The CDR3 loop spans 13 amino acids. Germline V gives CDR1 PRHDT, CDR2 FYEKMQ (reference sequence). This chain's CDR3 is CASSLHPREGYTF. DNA for the CDR3: TGTGCCAGCAGCTTACATCCCAGGGAGGGCTACACCTTC.

For the CDR3, the DNA is TGTGCCAGCAGCTTGGCCCAGGGACCCCGCGAGCAGTACTTC. Translating gives CASSLAQGPREQYF. The chain carries TRBV5-4 and TRBJ2-7; either TRBD1 or TRBD2 may fit D (5 bases each). Trimming left V 0 bases short and J 6 bases short, with 13 bases between. The CDR3 is made up of 14 amino acids. Germline CDR1 and CDR2: SGHNT and YYREEE (reference sequence). The whole variable domain, remainder taken from reference TRBV5-4 and TRBJ2-7, is ETGVTQSPTHLIKTRGQQVTLRCSSQSGHNTVSWYQQALGQGPQFIFQYYREEENGRGNFPPRFSGLQFPNYSSELNVNALELDDSALYLCASSLAQGPREQYFGPGTRLTVT.

This clone was recorded once. This chain joins TRBV5-4 and TRBJ1-2; D might be TRBD1 (5 bases). Germline values: CDR1 SGHNT, CDR2 YYREEE (reference sequence). V was shortened by 2 bases and J by 7 bases, with 12 bases between the two germline ends. The CDR3 spans 13 residues. This CDR3 reads CASSFGGGSGYTF. Here the CDR3 DNA reads TGTGCCAGCAGCTTTGGCGGGGGGTCTGGCTACACCTTC. Together with reference TRBV5-4 and TRBJ1-2, the CDR3 gives the full variable domain: ETGVTQSPTHLIKTRGQQVTLRCSSQSGHNTVSWYQQALGQGPQFIFQYYREEENGRGNFPPRFSGLQFPNYSSELNVNALELDDSALYLCASSFGGGSGYTFGSGTRLTVV.

V gene TRBV19 combines with J gene TRBJ1-5; 7 nucleotides line up with TRBD1. Looked up from germline, CDR1 is LNHDA and CDR2 is SQIVND (reference sequence). The CDR3 consists of 20 residues. Trimming cost V 2 bases and J 2 bases; bases outside gene matches: 18. CDR3 sequence reads: CASSIRKGTEAVLRNQPQHF. The CDR3 DNA is TGTGCCAGTAGTATAAGGAAAGGGACAGAGGCGGTTTTGCGCAATCAGCCCCAGCATTTT.

This chain connects TRBV7-2 to TRBJ1-1; TRBD1 is a possible D gene (5 bases). V was pared by 5 bases and J by 5 bases, with 18 bases between. Germline V gene data show CDR1 as SGHTA and CDR2 as FQGNSA. This CDR3 comprises 15 residues. CDR3 sequence (DNA): TGTGCCAGCAGCCGTAGCGGGCAGGGCGGGACTGAAGCTTTCTTT. Translating it yields CASSRSGQGGTEAFF.

Concerning this clone: One junction end disagrees with the germline gene, perhaps due to a read error. The rearrangement links TRBV19 to TRBJ2-3; D may be TRBD2 (6 bases). CDR3 size: 15 residues. Germline V CDR1 and CDR2: LNHDA, SQIVND (reference sequence). For the CDR3, the DNA is TGTGCCAGTAACCACGGGACTCTAAGCACCGATACGCAGTATTTT. It codes for CASNHGTLSTDTQYF.

The chain uses TRBV7-9 and TRBJ2-7; no firm D call. CDR1 and CDR2 (germline): SEHNR, FQNEAQ (reference sequence). V gave up 4 bases and J gave up 3 bases, with 19 bases separating them. CDR3 length equals 16 residues. The CDR3 is CASSSDAVGPFYEQYF. The CDR3 nucleotides are TGTGCCAGCAGCTCGGACGCCGTCGGCCCTTTCTACGAGCAGTACTTC.

V and J are TRBV7-2 and TRBJ2-1; 14 positions match TRBD2. The CDR3 covers 15 residues. The V and J ends lost 3 bases and 6 bases, in that order; junction bases with no gene match: 1. Germline CDR1 reads SGHTA; CDR2 reads FQGNSA. The CDR3 bases are TGTGCCAGCAGCTTTGGGACTAGCGGGAGCAATGAGCAGTTCTTC. Translated, it gives CASSFGTSGSNEQFF.

The chain employs TRBV27 and TRBJ1-4; the match to TRBD1 covers 10 bases. J gave up 8 bases and V 6 bases, and 12 bases lay outside the gene matches. The CDR3 has 16 amino acids. CDR1 is MNHEY and CDR2 is SMNVEV in the germline V gene (reference sequence). CDR3: CASRLLLPGQGEKLFF. For the CDR3, the DNA is TGTGCCAGCAGACTATTACTACCGGGACAGGGGGAAAAACTGTTTTTT.

CDR3 region: CASRTSGDNEQFF. CDR3 bases: TGTGCCAGCCGGACTAGCGGAGACAATGAGCAGTTCTTC. V and J are TRBV7-9 and TRBJ2-1; TRBD2 aligns across 10 bases. The CDR3 is 13 amino acids. The J segment lost 5 bases and the V segment lost 8 bases, leaving 3 bases of the junction unmatched. Germline CDR1 is SEHNR and CDR2 is FQNEAQ (reference sequence).

J is TRBJ2-7 and V is TRBV4-1, with 8 positions matching TRBD1. With 6 bases clipped from V and 3 bases from J, the junction kept 7 bases outside the gene matches. Germline CDR1 MGHRA, CDR2 YSYEKL. CDR3 length: 14 residues. CDR3 in amino acids: CASSGHRGFYEQYF. CDR3 sequence (DNA): TGCGCCAGCAGTGGTCACAGGGGGTTCTACGAGCAGTACTTC.

CDR3 sequence reads: CASSLIQGLSTQYF. The CDR3 DNA reads TGTGCCAGCAGCTTAATCCAGGGACTCTCCACGCAGTATTTT. The chain has TRBV11-2 and TRBJ2-3, with a tentative D call TRBD2 (6 bases). The CDR3 sequence is 14 residues long. The germline V and J ends were trimmed by 2 bases and 9 bases, with 15 bases remaining between them. Per the germline V gene, CDR1 is SGHAT and CDR2 is FQNNGV.

This clone was seen once. This specimen includes other DNA sequences encoding the same CDR3. The chain has TRBV27 and TRBJ2-7; D might be TRBD2 (7 bases). The V end lost 0 bases, the J end lost 2 bases, and 11 bases lay between the germline ends. This CDR3 contains 15 residues. Germline lookup yields CDR1 MNHEY and CDR2 SMNVEV (reference sequence). The chain's CDR3 is CASSLSVGGPYEQYF. CDR3 in DNA: TGTGCCAGCAGTTTATCGGTCGGGGGGCCCTACGAGCAGTACTTC.

V gene TRBV27 combines with J gene TRBJ2-1, with 11 bases that match TRBD2. CDR1 is MNHEY and CDR2 is SMNVEV in the germline V gene (reference sequence). With 0 bases clipped from V and 13 bases from J, the junction kept 20 bases outside the gene matches. The CDR3 spans 19 residues. The CDR3 loop reads CASSLSPPTSGTHGNQQFF. CDR3 coding DNA: TGTGCCAGCAGTTTATCGCCCCCGACTAGCGGGACTCACGGTAACCAACAGTTCTTC.

This chain links TRBV18 with TRBJ2-7, with D uncertain. This CDR3 has 11 residues. Trimming stripped 5 bases from V and 3 bases from J, with 5 bases between. Per the germline V gene, CDR1 is KGHSH and CDR2 is LQKENI. This CDR3 is CASSTDYEQYF. The CDR3 DNA is TGTGCCAGCTCAACAGACTACGAGCAGTACTTC.

The chain combines TRBV10-3 with TRBJ2-1; D unresolved. The CDR3 totals 13 residues. The germline gives CDR1 ENHRY, CDR2 SYGVKD. V dropped 3 bases and J dropped 9 bases, with 12 bases sitting between them. The CDR3 nucleotides are TGTGCCATCAGTGACCGAGCCTTCGGTGAGCAGTTCTTC. Its translation is CAISDRAFGEQFF.